The entry below gives a single TCR beta chain sequence along with its context. Its antigen target is currently unknown. There are no base qualities to consult, and no much larger clone falls within one base. A distance of 7 bases separates the germline ends of V and J, which lose 0 bases and 7 bases respectively. Reading from cysteine to phenylalanine, the CDR3 counts 12 amino acids. Only the CDR3 portion is preserved as DNA: 36 bases, with reading frame beginning at the first base. Sequences SGHNT (CDR1) and YYREEE (CDR2) are obtained from the germline V gene (reference sequence). This entry comes from a study of shared clonotypes between healthy human individuals (TCRdb year 2020). Background for the entire study: The cohort included three men and a couple of women between 18 and 49 years of age. Per donor, three plates each were used for CD4 naive and CD4 memory, two for CD8 naive, and one for CD8 memory. To estimate repertoire size and how much clonotype sharing occurs between individuals, the study deeply sequenced the blood TCR repertoires of several healthy adults. Between about 0.94 and 10 billion PBMCs per donor were obtained by leukapheresis. Libraries were prepared and TCR repertoires were sequenced by different laboratories using diverse techniques, in order to increase sequencing depth and limit assay-specific biases.

What the work shows at the level of the full study, not this receptor alone: Because the study included a small number of donors, the genetic and exposure-history diversity represented was limited. Even with the large sequencing depth, rarefaction of the sorted-subset datasets indicated that sequencing was incomplete. Sampling was restricted to blood, and TCR repertoires in tissues likely differ from the TCR repertoires found in blood. Compared with non-shared clonotypes, the clonotypes found in all four sorted-subset donors had higher generation probabilities. Estimated clonotype richness was generally larger for naive than for memory subsets. Around 5.4% of naive CD4, 3.5% of naive CD8, about 2.5% of memory CD4, and roughly 0.4% of memory CD8 clonotypes were shared across several donors. Based on pairwise subsampling, the degree of clonotype sharing among donors was expected to be affected by sequencing depth.

The donors were healthy, HIV-negative adults who had no recently reported acute infections or vaccinations. Only Caucasian adults living in Nashville, Tennessee, USA were represented among the donors. Magnetic negative selection was used to enrich CD4+ T cells, after which naive cells were positively selected on CD45RA and the negative fraction became the memory subset. Blood was obtained by leukapheresis, after which PBMCs were separated by Ficoll-Histopaque density gradient centrifugation and cryopreserved in liquid nitrogen vapor phase. Purity and quantity of every magnetically sorted T cell population were checked by analytical flow cytometry. From each sorted fraction, genomic DNA was isolated and quantified by UV absorbance on a Nanodrop 2000c. TCR CDR3 regions were amplified from genomic DNA by multiplex PCR using the deep immunoSEQ assay. Genomic DNA extracted from each cell subset was distributed evenly over all wells of several immunoSEQ 96-well plates, and each plate served as one replicate. For sorted subsets, about 200 ng genomic DNA, equal to tens of thousands of T cell genomes, was loaded into each replicate PCR. Purified libraries were measured with a Qubit 3.0 fluorometer, size-checked on a Bioanalyzer 2100, and measured again with the KAPA Library Quantification kit. A separate single-read 150-cycle Illumina NextSeq 550 flow cell was used to sequence each immunoSEQ 96-well plate. As for the authors' bioinformatics: The immunoSEQ output contained only junctional sequences without quality scores, so filtering could not match that applied to full-length reads. Sequences were annotated with PyIR, a Python wrapper for IgBLAST v1.9, using IMGT germline references to assign V/J genes and CDR3. Reads were removed for weak V/J assignments (E-value above 1e-6), missing CDR3, stop codons, out-of-frame junctions, or ambiguous translated residues. V3J clonotypes were defined as sequences sharing an identical inferred V gene, J gene, and CDR3 amino acid sequence. Percentage overlap between repertoires was computed as shared unique clonotypes divided by the size of the smaller repertoire. Richness of each repertoire was evaluated using RTK rarefaction, the Chao1 estimator, and Recon v2.1 estimates of unobserved clonotypes. OLGA was used to compute generation probabilities for all TCRbeta clonotypes that the gDNA method yielded from a few donors. Entries here come from immuneACCESS through TCRdb and include only in-frame sequences with V and J called. Some clones fail to appear in such tables; in the studies checked, an unresolved V gene covers under half of the shortfall, and the cause of the remainder is unknown. That table gives V, J and clone size, and the DNA gave D and trimming. The sample has approximately 2.4 million clones on record, under 97% of them singletons. The ten largest clones add up to around 0.13% of the sample.

This sequence was found in a man between 18 and 29 years old in good health. Specimen: naive CD4+ T cells sorted from blood. Read against the paper, the sample's cell subset or site label means: CD45RA+ positively selected. The rearrangement combines TRBV5-4 with TRBJ1-2, with the D segment identity uncertain. At the DNA level, the sequence is TGTGCCAGCAGCTTGGGAGGATCTGGCTACACCTTC. Its protein reads: CASSLGGSGYTF.